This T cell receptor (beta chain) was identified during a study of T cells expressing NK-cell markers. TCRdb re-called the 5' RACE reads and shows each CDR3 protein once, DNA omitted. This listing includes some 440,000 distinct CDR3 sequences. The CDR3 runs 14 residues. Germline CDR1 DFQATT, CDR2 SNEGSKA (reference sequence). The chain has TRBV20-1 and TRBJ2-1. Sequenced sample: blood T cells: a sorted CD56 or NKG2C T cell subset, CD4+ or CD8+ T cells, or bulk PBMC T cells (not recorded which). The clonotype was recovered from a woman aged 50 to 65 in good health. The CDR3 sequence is CSAGQAGSYNEQFF.